Listed here are 23 T cell receptor beta chains from one sample, sequenced in a study of blood T cell repertoires in COVID-19. Only in-frame clones appear in the TCRdb table, and some are missing; sequencing was by immunoSEQ multiplex PCR. The table records under 150,000 clones, 84% of them present only once. The sequenced sample consisted of PBMCs or T cells enriched from blood (not recorded which). The receptors originated from a man aged 50-60 years in a cohort exposed to, infected with or recovered from COVID-19 (not recorded which).

This chain uses TRBV30 with TRBJ1-2; D uncertain. CDR1 GTSNPN and CDR2 SVGIG come from the germline V gene (reference sequence). V shed 0 bases and J shed 4 bases, with 6 bases lying between them. The CDR3 has 12 residues. DNA of the CDR3: TGTGCCTGGAGTGTATCCCTCTATGGCTACACCTTC. Amino acids: CAWSVSLYGYTF.

The V gene is TRBV24-1, the J gene TRBJ2-5; D uncertain. From germline, CDR1 is KGHDR and CDR2 SFDVKD. The germline V and J ends were trimmed by 5 bases and 5 bases, with 11 bases remaining between them. The length of the CDR3 is 13 residues. The CDR3 DNA reads TGTGCCACCAGTGCCCCCACACCGGAGACCCAGTACTTC. Its protein product is CATSAPTPETQYF.

The chain uses TRBV9 and TRBJ2-5; TRBD1 matches 9 bases. The V and J ends lost 3 bases and 1 base, in that order; junction bases with no gene match: 4. The CDR3 spans 15 residues. Germline values: CDR1 SGDLS, CDR2 YYNGEE. CDR3 in amino acids: CASSATTGGQETQYF. The CDR3 coding sequence is TGTGCCAGCAGCGCAACGACAGGGGGCCAAGAGACCCAGTACTTC.

In this sample, this clone turned up a few times. The chain recombines TRBV19 with TRBJ2-1, with D perhaps TRBD2 (6 bases). V was shortened by 3 bases and J by 1 base, with 10 bases between the two germline ends. CDR1 LNHDA and CDR2 SQIVND come from the germline V gene (reference sequence). The CDR3 has 15 amino acids. Here the CDR3 DNA reads TGTGCCAGTAGTATGCAGGGAGGATCCTACAATGAGCAGTTCTTC. Translated, it gives CASSMQGGSYNEQFF. Full variable domain (outside the CDR3, taken from reference TRBV19 and TRBJ2-1): DGGITQSPKYLFRKEGQNVTLSCEQNLNHDAMYWYRQDPGQGLRLIYYSQIVNDFQKGDIAEGYSVSREKKESFPLTVTSAQKNPTAFYLCASSMQGGSYNEQFFGPGTRLTVL.

This chain connects TRBV30 to TRBJ1-6, with 8 positions matching TRBD1. V gave up 1 base and J gave up 5 bases; unmatched junction bases: 1. This CDR3 region has 14 residues. CDR1 is GTSNPN, CDR2 SVGIG, per germline (reference sequence). The CDR3 DNA sequence: TGTGCCTGGAGTGCGGGACAGGATAATTCACCCCTCCACTTT. Its protein product is CAWSAGQDNSPLHF.

The chain carries TRBV4-1 and TRBJ2-7; 7 bases agree with TRBD1. V lost 4 bases, J lost 8 bases, and 8 bases stayed unmatched. The CDR3 contains 13 residues. Germline CDR1 MGHRA, CDR2 YSYEKL. Here the CDR3 reads CASSPGTVGQQYF. CDR3 nucleotides: TGCGCCAGCAGCCCCGGGACAGTTGGTCAGCAGTACTTC.

This clone was seen just once. J is TRBJ2-7 and V is TRBV5-4, with TRBD2 as a possible D gene (6 bases). Trimming removed 2 bases at V and 3 bases at J, with 12 bases between. Looked up from germline, CDR1 is SGHNT and CDR2 is YYREEE (reference sequence). CDR3 length: 14 residues. CDR3 bases: TGTGCCAGCAGCTTCCAGCCGGGGGTCTACGAGCAGTACTTC. It translates to CASSFQPGVYEQYF.

The rearrangement links TRBV6-5 to TRBJ2-1; D may be TRBD1 (5 bases). V dropped 4 bases and J dropped 6 bases, with 19 bases sitting between them. Germline V gene data show CDR1 as MNHEY and CDR2 as SVGAGI. CDR3 size: 16 residues. CDR3 protein: CASSSTAFSRSNEQFF. As DNA, the CDR3 is TGTGCCAGCAGTTCGACAGCGTTTTCTAGGTCCAATGAGCAGTTCTTC.

This clone was detected once. The V gene is TRBV15, the J gene TRBJ2-3, with 11 bases lining up with TRBD2. Germline trimming cut 4 bases from V and 3 bases from J; bases unmatched to any gene: 9. Looked up from germline, CDR1 is LNHNV and CDR2 is YYDKDF (reference sequence). The length of the CDR3 is 17 residues. CDR3 in DNA: TGTGCCACCAGCATACTCCTAGCGGGAGGCGGGACAGATACGCAGTATTTT. Its translation is CATSILLAGGGTDTQYF.

This clone appeared once. The chain is built from TRBV7-9 and TRBJ2-5; the D is unclear. The CDR3 loop spans 15 amino acids. Germline CDR1 reads SEHNR; CDR2 reads FQNEAQ (reference sequence). Trimming cost V 5 bases and J 2 bases, with 15 bases left between them. CDR3 protein: CASSPPPVSQETQYF. The DNA for the CDR3 is TGTGCCAGCAGCCCCCCCCCGGTTTCGCAAGAGACCCAGTACTTC. Together with reference TRBV7-9 and TRBJ2-5, the CDR3 gives the full variable domain: DTGVSQNPRHKITKRGQNVTFRCDPISEHNRLYWYRQTLGQGPEFLTYFQNEAQLEKSRLLSDRFSAERPKGSFSTLEIQRTEQGDSAMYLCASSPPPVSQETQYFGPGTRLLVL.

Only one count was recorded for this clone. This chain connects TRBV5-1 to TRBJ1-3, with 10 bases matching TRBD1. V dropped 3 bases and J dropped 8; count of bases not matched to a gene: 17. CDR3 length equals 18 residues. Per the germline V gene, CDR1 is SGHRS and CDR2 is YFSETQ. The CDR3 region has the DNA TGCGCCAGCAGCTCGGGAAGGGACAGGGGATTATTGTTGGACACCATATATTTT. It translates to CASSSGRDRGLLLDTIYF. Using reference TRBV5-1 and TRBJ1-3 for the parts outside the CDR3, the full variable domain is KAGVTQTPRYLIKTRGQQVTLSCSPISGHRSVSWYQQTPGQGLQFLFEYFSETQRNKGNFPGRFSGRQFSNSRSEMNVSTLELGDSALYLCASSSGRDRGLLLDTIYFGEGSWLTVV.

The chain links TRBV7-6 to TRBJ2-1; 8 bases are a match to TRBD1. Germline V gene sequence: CDR1 SGHVS, CDR2 FNYEAQ. The V gene end was trimmed by 1 base and the J gene end by 12 bases; junction bases not matched to a gene: 11. CDR3 length: 15 amino acids. Here the CDR3 DNA reads TGTGCCAGCAGCTTAGTATTCGGGACAGGTATTGCGCAGTTCTTC. Residues: CASSLVFGTGIAQFF.

This clone appeared once. The chain recombines TRBV28 with TRBJ1-3, with D perhaps TRBD1 (5 bases). Germline loops: CDR1 MDHEN, CDR2 SYDVKM. V was trimmed by 5 bases and J by 0 bases, leaving 20 bases between them. The CDR3 is 18 amino acids. CDR3 DNA: TGTGCCAGCAGTGGGGGGGGTTGGGCTTTCCTCTCTGGAAACACCATATATTTT. It yields the protein CASSGGGWAFLSGNTIYF.

The CDR3 nucleotides read TGCGCCAGCAGCACAAGATCGGCAGGAAATGAAAAACTGTTTTTT. Protein sequence: CASSTRSAGNEKLFF. The rearrangement links TRBV4-3 to TRBJ1-4; D is ambiguous. Germline-derived CDR1 and CDR2 are LGHNA and YSLEER. The V gene lost 5 bases and the J gene lost 5 bases, with 15 bases spanning the gap. The CDR3 covers 15 residues.

The chain is built from TRBV18 and TRBJ1-5, with 10 bases lining up with TRBD1. The V and J ends lost 3 bases and 4 bases, in that order; junction bases with no gene match: 6. The CDR3 is 16 amino acids. Germline V lookup: CDR1 KGHSH, CDR2 LQKENI. As DNA, the CDR3 is TGTGCCAGCTCACCTCAGGGACAGGGGTATAATCAGCCCCAGCATTTT. Encoded protein: CASSPQGQGYNQPQHF.

V and J are TRBV7-3 and TRBJ2-1; 7 bases match TRBD2. With 5 bases clipped from V and 0 bases from J, the junction kept 1 base outside the gene matches. The CDR3 loop spans 14 amino acids. Germline V gives CDR1 SGHTA, CDR2 FQGTGA. In DNA form, the CDR3 reads TGTGCCAGCAGCGCTAGCGGCTCCTACAATGAGCAGTTCTTC. It specifies CASSASGSYNEQFF.

V gene TRBV10-3 combines with J gene TRBJ2-5, with D possibly being TRBD1 (6 bases). CDR1 ENHRY and CDR2 SYGVKD come from the germline V gene. The CDR3 has 14 amino acids. The V end lost 2 bases, the J end lost 7 bases, and 14 bases lay between the germline ends. The chain's CDR3 is CAISEGRGPWTQYF. Here the CDR3 DNA reads TGTGCCATCAGTGAGGGCAGGGGCCCATGGACCCAGTACTTC.

CDR3 sequence reads: CASSVGAGGLYEQYF. CDR3 DNA sequence: TGTGCCAGCAGTGTAGGGGCAGGGGGCCTCTACGAGCAGTACTTC. This chain connects TRBV11-2 to TRBJ2-7, with 8 positions matching TRBD1. Trimming removed 6 bases from V and 3 bases from J; junction bases left unmatched: 10. The CDR3 runs 15 residues. Per the germline V gene, CDR1 is SGHAT and CDR2 is FQNNGV. The full variable domain, its missing parts supplied by reference TRBV11-2 and TRBJ2-7, is EAGVAQSPRYKIIEKRQSVAFWCNPISGHATLYWYQQILGQGPKLLIQFQNNGVVDDSQLPKDRFSAERLKGVDSTLKIQPAKLEDSAVYLCASSVGAGGLYEQYFGPGTRLTVT.

This chain joins TRBV13 and TRBJ2-3; maybe TRBD2 (5 bases). The V gene's germline CDR1 is PRHDT and CDR2 FYEKMQ (reference sequence). Trimming left V 1 base short and J 6 bases short, with 14 bases between. This CDR3 is built from 15 residues. CDR3 DNA sequence: TGTGCCAGCAGCTTAGTGGCAGGCCGCGGGGATACGCAGTATTTT. This codes for CASSLVAGRGDTQYF.

The chain has TRBV28 and TRBJ2-7; 8 nucleotides align to TRBD1. Looked up from germline, CDR1 is MDHEN and CDR2 is SYDVKM. The CDR3 length is 14 residues. The V segment lost 3 bases and the J segment 2 bases; nucleotides outside the gene matches: 3. Here the CDR3 reads CASSFPGQAYEQYF. DNA for the CDR3: TGTGCCAGCAGTTTTCCGGGACAGGCCTACGAGCAGTACTTC.

The rearrangement links TRBV7-8 to TRBJ1-2, with D possibly TRBD1 on 6 matching bases. CDR3 length: 12 residues. Per germline, CDR1 SGHVS and CDR2 FQNEAQ. Deletions cut 2 bases from V and 8 bases from J, with 9 bases between. The CDR3: CASSLIRGGYTF. The CDR3 DNA reads TGTGCCAGCAGCTTAATCAGGGGAGGCTACACCTTC.

In DNA, the CDR3 is TGCGCCAGCAGCTCATCCGGGTCCAGCACAGATACGCAGTATTTT. Amino acids: CASSSSGSSTDTQYF. The chain has TRBV4-3 and TRBJ2-3, with D uncertain. V lost 5 bases, J lost 0 bases, and 12 bases lay in between. This CDR3 spans 15 amino acids. Germline CDR1 reads LGHNA; CDR2 reads YSLEER.

The rearrangement uses TRBV5-1 and TRBJ2-5; 9 nucleotides match TRBD2. V gave up 3 bases and J gave up 5 bases; unmatched junction bases: 8. Germline V gene data show CDR1 as SGHRS and CDR2 as YFSETQ. CDR3 length: 15 residues. CDR3: CASSSSSGAPETQYF. CDR3 sequence (DNA): TGCGCCAGCAGCTCTTCTAGCGGGGCCCCCGAGACCCAGTACTTC.